This T cell receptor (beta chain) was sequenced during a study of CD8+ T cells in alopecia areata. For the study at large: Percent affected scalp area, the SALT score, rated treated patients' severity. General study points: Compared with mice, patients displayed less clear TCR sharing, possibly for HLA-related reasons.

Treatment noted: oral pan-JAK inhibitor, 5-10 mg twice daily. Patients with alopecia areata provided lesional scalp punch biopsies as well as peripheral blood. Once RNA had been extracted, it was reverse transcribed into cDNA to act as the sequencing template. Using immunoSEQ multiplex PCR, the repertoire was profiled, and TCRdb retains in-frame clones only, with some absent. The data contain 70,000 or so clones, roughly 28% of them singletons. The CDR3 totals 13 residues. Germline lookup yields CDR1 SNHLY and CDR2 FYNNEI. With 6 bases removed from V and 4 bases from J, the gap between germline ends came to 12 bases. This clone was observed a handful of times. Its antigen is unknown.

The chain joins TRBV2 to TRBJ2-5, with D tentatively TRBD1 (6 bases). The receptor was derived from a human donor with alopecia areata. Source: CD8+ T cells sorted from blood, taken at week 4, from a patient treated with tofacitinib. The DNA of the CDR3 is TGTGCCAGCAGAGGGAAGGGGGTAGAGACCCAGTACTTC. Its translation is CASRGKGVETQYF.